This TCR beta chain emerged from a study of shared clonotypes between healthy human individuals (dated by TCRdb to the early 2020s). With respect to the entire study: Three men and two women, aged 18 to 49 years, made up the cohort. Per donor, leukapheresis produced somewhere between about 0.85 and 8.9 billion PBMCs. To estimate repertoire size and how much clonotypes are shared between individuals, the study performed deep sequencing of blood TCR repertoires from about 5 healthy adults. To increase sequencing depth and limit assay-specific biases, different laboratories used diverse techniques to prepare libraries and sequence TCR repertoires. For each donor, CD4 naive and CD4 memory were each run on three plates, CD8 naive on two plates, and CD8 memory on one plate.

Comments on this clone: The target of this receptor is not known. Qualities for individual bases were not recorded, and no much larger clone is one base off.

General study outcomes and caveats: Because the study included only a small number of donors, the genetic and exposure-history diversity represented was limited. When several donors were compared, the shared fraction of clonotypes was 5% to 6.5% for naive CD4, around 3.5% for naive CD8, roughly 2.5% for memory CD4, and less than 0.45% for memory CD8. Sampling was restricted to blood, and TCR repertoires in tissue are likely to differ from TCR repertoires in blood. Higher generation probabilities were observed for clonotypes shared by all four sorted-subset donors than for non-shared clonotypes. Pairwise subsampling indicated that sequencing depth was expected to affect the degree of clonotype sharing among donors. Incomplete sequencing was indicated by rarefaction of sorted-subset datasets, despite the large sequencing depth. Naive subsets generally had larger estimated clonotype richness than memory subsets did.

TCR CDR3 regions were amplified from genomic DNA by multiplex PCR using the deep immunoSEQ assay. Extracted genomic DNA from each cell subset was distributed evenly across all wells of several immunoSEQ 96-well plates, and each plate was treated as a replicate. For sorted subsets, each replicate PCR was loaded with around 200 ng genomic DNA, equivalent to about 33,000 T cell genomes. The purified libraries were quantified using a Qubit 3.0 fluorometer, sized with a Bioanalyzer 2100, and then quantified again using the KAPA Library Quantification kit. Every immunoSEQ 96-well plate was sequenced on a separate single-read 150-cycle Illumina NextSeq 550 flow cell. Concerning the study's data processing: The immunoSEQ output contained only junctional sequences without quality scores, so filtering could not match that applied to full-length reads. Sequences were annotated with PyIR, a Python wrapper for IgBLAST v1.9, and V/J genes and CDR3 were assigned using IMGT germline references. Reads with weak V/J assignments (E-value above 1e-6), missing CDR3, stop codons, out-of-frame junctions, or ambiguous translated residues were removed. V3J clonotypes were defined as sequences sharing the same inferred V gene, J gene, and CDR3 amino acid sequence. Percentage overlap between repertoires was calculated by dividing the number of shared unique clonotypes by the size of the smaller repertoire. RTK rarefaction, the Chao1 estimator, and Recon v2.1 estimates of unobserved clonotypes were used to assess repertoire richness. Generation probabilities for all TCRbeta clonotypes obtained by the gDNA method from a handful of donors were computed using OLGA. TCRdb retrieved this table from immuneACCESS and kept in-frame rearrangements only. Not all clones are present; in checked studies, unresolved V genes account for under half, and no reason is known for the remainder. V, J and clone size are taken as reported in that table, and D and trimming were inferred from the DNA itself. The sample table records about 2 million clones; 85% to 95% of these occur just once. The biggest ten clones account for around 0.13% of the sample.

Donors were healthy HIV-negative adults with no recently reported acute infections or vaccinations. All donors were Caucasian adults living in Nashville, Tennessee, USA. CD4+ T cells were enriched by magnetic negative selection; naive cells were then positively selected on CD45RA, and the negative fraction formed the memory subset. Blood was collected by leukapheresis, and PBMCs were isolated by Ficoll-Histopaque density gradient centrifugation and then cryopreserved in liquid nitrogen vapor phase. Analytical flow cytometry was used to check the purity and quantity of every magnetically sorted T cell population. Genomic DNA was isolated from each sorted fraction and quantified by UV absorbance on a Nanodrop 2000c. Looking up the germline V gene yields CDR1 LGHNA and CDR2 YSLEER. From the cysteine up to the phenylalanine, the CDR3 has a length of 17 residues. The DNA shown is the 51-base CDR3, in frame from base 1. V sheds 0 bases and J sheds 0 bases, leaving 11 bases between their ends.

Sample: naive CD4+ T cells sorted from blood. The sample's cell subset or site label is to be understood as: CD45RA+ positively selected. In this chain, TRBV4-3 is recombined with TRBJ1-4, with the identity of the D gene unclear. This TCR came from a man aged 18 to 35 in good health. CDR3 region: CASSQDPPGATNEKLFF. The bases are TGCGCCAGCAGCCAAGATCCCCCAGGCGCAACTAATGAAAAACTGTTTTTT.